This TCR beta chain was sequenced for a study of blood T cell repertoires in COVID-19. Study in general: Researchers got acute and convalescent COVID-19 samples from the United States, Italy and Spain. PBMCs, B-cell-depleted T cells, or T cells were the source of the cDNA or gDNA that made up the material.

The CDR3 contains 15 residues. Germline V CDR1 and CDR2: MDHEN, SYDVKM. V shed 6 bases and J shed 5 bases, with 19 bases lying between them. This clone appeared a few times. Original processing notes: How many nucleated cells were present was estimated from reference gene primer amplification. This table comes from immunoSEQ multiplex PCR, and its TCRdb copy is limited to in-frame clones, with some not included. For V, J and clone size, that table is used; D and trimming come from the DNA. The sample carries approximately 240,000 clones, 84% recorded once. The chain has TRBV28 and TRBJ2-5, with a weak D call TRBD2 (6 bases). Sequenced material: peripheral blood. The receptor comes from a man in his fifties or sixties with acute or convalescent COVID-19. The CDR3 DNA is TGTGCCAGCAGGGAAAGGGACTCGAAGAGGGAGACCCAGTACTTC. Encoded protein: CASRERDSKRETQYF.